This T cell receptor (beta chain) was captured by sequencing in a study of blood T cell repertoires in COVID-19. Germline V gene lookup returns CDR1 LGHDT and CDR2 YNNKEL (reference sequence). J gave up 7 bases and V 4 bases, and 19 bases lay outside the gene matches. The CDR3 length is 20 residues. This table comes from immunoSEQ multiplex PCR, and its TCRdb copy is limited to in-frame clones, with some not included. The table records 250,000 to 300,000 clones, around 90% of them present only once. The sequenced material came from PBMCs or T cells enriched from blood (not recorded which). The receptor was derived from a woman aged 35 to 49 who had recovered from COVID-19. V is TRBV3-1 (or the pseudogene TRBV3-2) and J is TRBJ2-1; 13 bases map to TRBD2. CDR3 DNA: TGTGCCAGCAGCCTGTGGGGACTAGCGGGAAGAGCCACATTGGTTAATGAGCAGTTCTTC. Protein sequence: CASSLWGLAGRATLVNEQFF.